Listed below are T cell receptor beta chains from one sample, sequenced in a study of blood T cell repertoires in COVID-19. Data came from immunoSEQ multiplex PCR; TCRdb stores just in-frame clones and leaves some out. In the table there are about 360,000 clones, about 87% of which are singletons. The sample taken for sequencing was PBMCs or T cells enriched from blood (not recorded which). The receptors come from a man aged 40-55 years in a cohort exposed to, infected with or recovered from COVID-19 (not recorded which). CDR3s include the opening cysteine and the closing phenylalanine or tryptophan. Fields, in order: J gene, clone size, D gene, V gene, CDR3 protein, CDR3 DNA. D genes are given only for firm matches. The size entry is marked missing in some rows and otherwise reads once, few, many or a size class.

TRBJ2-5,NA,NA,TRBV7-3,CASSSAGQETQYF,TGTGCCAGCAGCTCTGCGGGGCAAGAGACCCAGTACTTC
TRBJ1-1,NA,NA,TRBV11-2,CASSLGQTEAFF,TGTGCCAGCAGCTTAGGGCAAACTGAAGCTTTCTTT
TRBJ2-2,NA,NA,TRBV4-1,CASSFRDWNTGELFF,TGCGCCAGCAGCTTCCGGGACTGGAACACCGGGGAGCTGTTTTTT
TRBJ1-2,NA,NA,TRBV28,CASSDLQGITNYGYTF,TGTGCCAGCAGTGATCTCCAGGGGATCACTAACTATGGCTACACCTTC
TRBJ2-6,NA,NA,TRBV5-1,CASSLGGIAGGANVLTF,TGCGCCAGCAGCTTGGGTGGCATTGCAGGTGGGGCCAACGTCCTGACTTTC
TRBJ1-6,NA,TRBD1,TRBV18,CASSPGQGDNSPLHF,TGTGCCAGCTCACCTGGACAGGGTGATAATTCACCCCTCCACTTT
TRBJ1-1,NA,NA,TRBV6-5,CASSYSGVKGTEAFF,TGTGCCAGCAGTTACTCGGGAGTTAAGGGCACTGAAGCTTTCTTT
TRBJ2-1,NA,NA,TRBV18,CASSTGTPPRDEQFF,TGTGCCAGCTCCACCGGGACTCCCCCCCGTGATGAGCAGTTCTTC
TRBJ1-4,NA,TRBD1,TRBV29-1,CSAGSDRGREKLFF,TGCAGCGCCGGGTCGGACAGGGGACGGGAAAAACTGTTTTTT
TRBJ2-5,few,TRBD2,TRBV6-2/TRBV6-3,CASSYNIAGGSLETQYF,TGTGCCAGCAGTTATAACATAGCGGGAGGTTCATTGGAGACCCAGTACTTC
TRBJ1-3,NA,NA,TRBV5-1,CASSLITPSSGNTIYF,TGCGCCAGCAGCTTGATTACACCTAGCTCTGGAAACACCATATATTTT
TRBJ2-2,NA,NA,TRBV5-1,CASSPGYGELFF,TGCGCCAGCAGTCCCGGTTACGGGGAGCTGTTTTTT
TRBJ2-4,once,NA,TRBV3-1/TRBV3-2,CASSQQGGNIQYF,TGTGCCAGCAGCCAACAGGGAGGAAACATTCAGTACTTC
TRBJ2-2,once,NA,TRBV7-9,CASSFYRSANTGELFF,TGTGCCAGCAGCTTTTACAGATCTGCGAACACCGGGGAGCTGTTTTTT
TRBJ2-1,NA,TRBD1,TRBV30,CAWSVDRGQSFEFF,TGTGCCTGGAGTGTGGACAGGGGGCAAAGTTTTGAGTTCTTC
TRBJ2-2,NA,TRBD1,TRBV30,CAWDRGLNTGELFF,TGTGCCTGGGACAGGGGGTTGAACACCGGGGAGCTGTTTTTT
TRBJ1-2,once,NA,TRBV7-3,CASTPLWRGGYTF,TGTGCCAGCACCCCGCTTTGGCGGGGCGGCTACACCTTC
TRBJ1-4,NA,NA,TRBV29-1,CSVEVTGPEKLFF,TGCAGCGTTGAAGTTACAGGGCCCGAAAAACTGTTTTTT
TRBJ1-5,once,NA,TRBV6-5,CASSYGADQPQHF,TGTGCCAGCAGTTACGGGGCAGATCAGCCCCAGCATTTT
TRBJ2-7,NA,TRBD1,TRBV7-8,CASSDDRGILYEQYF,TGTGCCAGCAGCGACGACAGGGGAATTTTGTACGAGCAGTACTTC
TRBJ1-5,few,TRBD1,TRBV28,CASSSPGQWLNQPQHF,TGTGCCAGCAGTTCGCCGGGACAGTGGTTAAATCAGCCCCAGCATTTT
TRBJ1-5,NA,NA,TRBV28,CASRGGTQPQHF,TGTGCCAGCAGAGGGGGTACTCAGCCCCAGCATTTT
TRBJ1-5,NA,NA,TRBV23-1,CASSPPWAGAKRLNQPQHF,TGCGCCAGCAGTCCCCCCTGGGCAGGGGCGAAGAGGCTCAATCAGCCCCAGCATTTT
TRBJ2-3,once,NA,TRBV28,CASSLGAGGSEGTQYF,TGTGCCAGCAGTCTGGGGGCGGGTGGGTCGGAAGGTACGCAGTATTTT
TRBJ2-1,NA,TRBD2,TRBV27,CASRGLAPLNEQFF,TGTGCCAGCAGGGGACTAGCGCCTCTCAATGAGCAGTTCTTC